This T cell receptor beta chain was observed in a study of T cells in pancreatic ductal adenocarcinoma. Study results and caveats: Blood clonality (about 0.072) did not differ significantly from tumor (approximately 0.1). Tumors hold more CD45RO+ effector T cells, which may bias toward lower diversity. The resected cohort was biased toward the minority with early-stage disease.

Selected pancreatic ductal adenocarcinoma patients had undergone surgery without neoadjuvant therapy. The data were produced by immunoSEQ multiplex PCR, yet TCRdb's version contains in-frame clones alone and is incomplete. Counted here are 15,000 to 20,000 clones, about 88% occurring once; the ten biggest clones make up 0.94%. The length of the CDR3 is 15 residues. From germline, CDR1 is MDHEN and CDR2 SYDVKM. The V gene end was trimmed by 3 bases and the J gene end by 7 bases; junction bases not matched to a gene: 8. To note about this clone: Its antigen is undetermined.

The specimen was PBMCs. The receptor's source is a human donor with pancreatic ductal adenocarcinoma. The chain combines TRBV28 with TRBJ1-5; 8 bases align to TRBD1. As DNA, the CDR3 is TGTGCCAGCAGTTTTGTTTCCAGGGGGCAACAGCCCCAGCATTTT. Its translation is CASSFVSRGQQPQHF.